Following are 3 T cell receptor beta chains from one sample sequenced in a study of radiotherapy plus CTLA-4 blockade in lung cancer. Libraries were prepared by immunoSEQ multiplex PCR; TCRdb keeps only in-frame clonotypes and omits some of them. Of nearly 95,000 clones detected, approximately 82% appear once; the ten largest clones hold 25%. Sample: peripheral blood, taken from a patient treated with radiotherapy plus ipilimumab. The origin of the receptors is a human donor with non-small cell lung cancer that progressed on radiotherapy plus ipilimumab.

This clone was counted only a few times. This sequence joins TRBV18 and TRBJ1-5, with unresolved D. Germline lookup yields CDR1 KGHSH and CDR2 LQKENI. The CDR3 is made up of 14 amino acids. V lost 2 bases to trimming and J lost 2 bases, with 7 bases between them. The CDR3 DNA reads TGTGCCAGCTCACCAGCGGACGGCAATCAGCCCCAGCATTTT. Its translation: CASSPADGNQPQHF.

The chain links TRBV11-3 to TRBJ2-3, with TRBD2 as a possible D gene (6 bases). Germline V gene lookup returns CDR1 SGHNT and CDR2 YENEEA. There are 14 residues in the CDR3. Trimming removed 4 bases from V and 6 bases from J, with 14 bases in between. The CDR3 is CASSWSGSGDTQYF. CDR3 DNA sequence: TGTGCCAGCAGCTGGTCGGGGAGCGGGGATACGCAGTATTTT.

V is TRBV9 and J is TRBJ2-5; TRBD2 aligns across 7 bases. There are 14 residues in the CDR3. Trimming removed 0 bases from V and 4 bases from J; junction bases left unmatched: 3. Looked up from germline, CDR1 is SGDLS and CDR2 is YYNGEE. The chain's CDR3 is CASSVEGRVETQYF. The CDR3 DNA reads as TGTGCCAGCAGCGTAGAGGGGAGGGTAGAGACCCAGTACTTC.